This TCR beta chain was sequenced for a study of blood T cell repertoires in COVID-19. In the study overall: The cDNA or gDNA used as material had been derived from T cells, B-cell-depleted T cells, or PBMCs.

Profiled with immunoSEQ multiplex PCR; TCRdb holds only in-frame clones, not every one. The sample holds 200,000 to 300,000 clones, roughly 80% seen once. From germline, CDR1 is SGHRS and CDR2 YFSETQ. This CDR3 spans 11 amino acids. Trimming left V 3 bases short and J 4 bases short, with 5 bases between. Details on this clone: The same CDR3 arises from other DNA sequences in this sample as well.

This chain uses TRBV5-1 with TRBJ2-7; D uncertain. Material for sequencing was peripheral blood. This clonotype originated in a man aged 60 to 75 with acute or convalescent COVID-19. Here the CDR3 DNA reads TGCGCCAGCAGCTCCTCGTACGAGCAGTACTTC. Translated: CASSSSYEQYF.